This T cell receptor (beta chain) was retrieved from a study of control samples from healthy donors and cancer patients. Germline lookup yields CDR1 MNHEY and CDR2 SMNVEV (reference sequence). The CDR3 extends over 15 amino acids. The trim removed 3 bases at V and 4 bases at J, leaving 6 bases unmatched. Sequenced by immunoSEQ multiplex PCR; TCRdb stores in-frame clones only, minus some. Among roughly 120,000 clones listed, approximately 95% were seen once. The receptor comes from a man between 25 and 39 years old in good health. The chain couples TRBV27 to TRBJ2-7; 10 bases fit TRBD1. Sequencing was done on a sample of blood. The CDR3 nucleotides read TGTGCCAGCAGTTTCAGACAGGGGGCGTCGTACGAGCAGTACTTC. Translation gives CASSFRQGASYEQYF.